This passage covers 8 T cell receptor beta chains from one sample sequenced in a study of control samples from healthy donors and cancer patients. Libraries were prepared by immunoSEQ multiplex PCR; TCRdb keeps only in-frame clonotypes and omits some of them. The repertoire holds about 180,000 clones, with approximately 90% as singletons. Sample: blood. The receptors were sampled from a man under 40 in good health.

The chain is built from TRBV7-9 and TRBJ1-1; no definite D call. The V end lost 7 bases, the J end lost 3 bases, and 15 bases lay between the germline ends. This CDR3 is 14 amino acids long. Germline V gene lookup returns CDR1 SEHNR and CDR2 FQNEAQ (reference sequence). CDR3 DNA sequence: TGTGCCAGCAACCTCGCGGTGATAGACACTGAAGCTTTCTTT. Its translation: CASNLAVIDTEAFF. Supplemented by reference TRBV7-9 and TRBJ1-1, the full variable domain reads DTGVSQNPRHKITKRGQNVTFRCDPISEHNRLYWYRQTLGQGPEFLTYFQNEAQLEKSRLLSDRFSAERPKGSFSTLEIQRTEQGDSAMYLCASNLAVIDTEAFFGQGTRLTVV.

J is TRBJ2-3 and V is TRBV5-1; 10 bases agree with TRBD1. The V and J ends lost 2 bases and 2 bases, in that order; junction bases with no gene match: 5. The CDR3 covers 16 residues. CDR1 SGHRS and CDR2 YFSETQ come from the germline V gene. The CDR3 is CASSLRTGGNTDTQYF. CDR3 DNA: TGCGCCAGCAGCTTACGGACAGGGGGGAACACAGATACGCAGTATTTT.

The chain has TRBV28 and TRBJ2-3; D is uncertain. Trimming took 2 bases from V and 4 from J, leaving 16 bases between them. Germline CDR1 MDHEN, CDR2 SYDVKM. The CDR3 has 16 amino acids. The CDR3 nucleotides are TGTGCCAGCAGTTTAGGGCCAGTAAACCTCCCAGATACGCAGTATTTT. It codes for CASSLGPVNLPDTQYF.

The rearrangement uses TRBV6-5 and TRBJ1-1; 7 positions match TRBD1. The CDR3 is 15 amino acids. V lost 0 bases to trimming and J lost 3 bases; unmatched junction nucleotides: 4. CDR1 is MNHEY and CDR2 is SVGAGI in the germline V gene. CDR3 bases: TGTGCCAGCAGTTACTCGGACAGGACATACACTGAAGCTTTCTTT. It yields the protein CASSYSDRTYTEAFF.

The gene calls are TRBV9 and TRBJ2-5; D is possibly TRBD1 (7 bases). V lost 0 bases and J lost 4, with 16 bases in between. The CDR3 consists of 16 residues. CDR1 is SGDLS, CDR2 YYNGEE, per germline. The CDR3 loop is CASSVAAGGPGETQYF. The CDR3 DNA is TGTGCCAGCAGCGTAGCTGCAGGGGGGCCAGGAGAGACCCAGTACTTC.

This rearrangement joins TRBV12-3 or TRBV12-4 to TRBJ2-1; the D is unclear. V was shortened by 5 bases and J by 6 bases, with 11 bases between the two germline ends. The CDR3 is 13 amino acids. The chain's CDR3 is CASSPGPANEQFF. As DNA, the CDR3 is TGTGCCAGCAGTCCCGGTCCGGCCAATGAGCAGTTCTTC.

This chain uses TRBV7-2 with TRBJ1-1, with D possibly matching TRBD1 (5 bases). Germline CDR1 reads SGHTA; CDR2 reads FQGNSA. V was shortened by 5 bases and J by 5 bases, with 21 bases between the two germline ends. The CDR3 is 16 amino acids. The CDR3 DNA is TGTGCCAGCAGCCCCCGGGGGACCCGCGGTCGGACTGAAGCTTTCTTT. The encoded protein is CASSPRGTRGRTEAFF.

The chain uses TRBV15 and TRBJ1-5; D is ambiguous. Germline V gene sequence: CDR1 LNHNV, CDR2 YYDKDF (reference sequence). Deletions cut 3 bases from V and 4 bases from J, with 13 bases between. CDR3 length: 15 amino acids. The CDR3 bases are TGTGCCACCAGCAGTGAGACGCGGGCTAATCAGCCCCAGCATTTT. This sequence encodes CATSSETRANQPQHF.